This T cell receptor (beta chain) was identified during a study of blood T cell repertoires in COVID-19. Generated by immunoSEQ multiplex PCR, the TCRdb table keeps only in-frame clones and is missing some. The sample contains roughly 330,000 clones, 85% to 90% of which appear only once. Material for sequencing was PBMCs or T cells enriched from blood (not recorded which). This TCR was recovered from a woman under 30 who had recovered from COVID-19.

The CDR3 DNA is TGCGCCAGCAGCTCAGGACAGGGGGATTACTATGGCTACACCTTC. This sequence encodes CASSSGQGDYYGYTF. The chain combines TRBV5-1 with TRBJ1-2, with 10 bases aligning to TRBD1. In germline, CDR1 is SGHRS, CDR2 YFSETQ. The CDR3 is made up of 15 amino acids. V was clipped by 3 bases and J by 3 bases; unmatched bases: 5.